One and the same sample provided the 15 T cell receptor beta chains below, sequenced in a study of T cells in Graves' hyperthyroidism and ophthalmopathy (dated by TCRdb to between 2018 and 2021). The library relied on multiplex PCR. Sequenced on an Illumina HiSeq 2000. The TCR beta CDR3 regions were amplified from RNA transcripts. The TCR CDR3 was subjected to a first round of RT-PCR using the HTBI primer set and the Qiagen OneStep RT-PCR kit. TCRdb reprocessed the public reads (quality trimming at Q25 with fastp, clone calling with MiXCR) and kept in-frame beta chains. Each CDR3 protein gets just one entry, which takes the most common genes and DNA from the rows behind it. In all, the sample holds 130,000 or so distinct CDR3 sequences, and about 20% of those were seen once. More than 65% of the sample lies in the top ten. The sequenced sample was blood. Receptors were obtained from a woman aged 45-65 years with Graves' hyperthyroidism that later progressed to Graves' ophthalmopathy.

Many counts were recorded for this clonotype. A read error may account for a junction end that differs from germline. The rearrangement joins TRBV30 to TRBJ1-4; the D gene is possibly TRBD1 (6 bases). The CDR3 has 13 residues. Germline CDR1 is GTSNPN and CDR2 is SVGIG (reference sequence). The CDR3 loop is CARRGGLGEKLFF. The CDR3 DNA sequence: TGTGCCCGGAGGGGGGGCTTGGGTGAAAAACTGTTTTTT. Full variable domain (remainder filled in from reference TRBV30 and TRBJ1-4): SQTIHQWPATLVQPVGSPLSLECTVEGTSNPNLYWYRQAAGRGLQLLFYSVGIGQISSEVPQNLSASRPQDRQFILSSKKLLLSDSGFYLCARRGGLGEKLFFGSGTQLSVL.

This clonotype occurred a few times. The J gene is TRBJ1-1, the V gene TRBV5-1, with 7 bases fitting TRBD1. CDR1 SGHRS and CDR2 YFSETQ come from the germline V gene. The J segment lost 0 bases and the V segment lost 4 bases, leaving 9 bases of the junction unmatched. The CDR3 extends over 16 amino acids. CDR3 region: CASSRDSRLMNTEAFF. The CDR3 DNA is TGCGCCAGCAGCCGGGACAGTCGGCTAATGAACACTGAAGCTTTCTTT.

This clonotype was detected ten times or more. CDR3 sequence reads: CASSLAPVGLETQYF. Written as DNA, the CDR3 is TGTGCCAGCAGCTTAGCCCCGGTCGGCTTGGAGACCCAGTACTTC. This chain links TRBV7-2 with TRBJ2-5; D is uncertain. V was pared by 0 bases and J by 5 bases, with 13 bases between. The length of the CDR3 is 15 residues. Germline V CDR1 and CDR2: SGHTA, FQGNSA.

On this clonotype itself: Just one base apart from a much larger clone, this may be a read error. Without the conserved terminal phenylalanine or tryptophan, this CDR3 likely stems from a read error. The chain carries TRBV12-3 or TRBV12-4 and TRBJ1-1; D uncertain. V gave up 3 bases and J gave up 1 base, with 6 bases separating them. CDR3 size: 13 residues. This CDR3 reads CASSFGGNTEAFL. The DNA of the CDR3 is TGTGCCAGCAGTTTTGGCGGGAACACTGAAGCTTTCCTT.

The chain is built from TRBV7-3 and TRBJ2-7; D unclear. Germline CDR1 is SGHTA and CDR2 is FQGTGA. Trimming pared 4 bases from V and 7 bases from J, leaving 14 bases between. CDR3 size: 13 residues. CDR3 coding DNA: TGTGCCAGCAGCTCGGACGGCGTGGGGGAGCAGTACTTC. Protein: CASSSDGVGEQYF.

The chain recombines TRBV28 with TRBJ2-7; D is possibly TRBD1 (5 bases). CDR3 length equals 14 residues. Deletions cut 2 bases from V and 2 bases from J, with 10 bases between. CDR1 MDHEN and CDR2 SYDVKM come from the germline V gene. CDR3 DNA sequence: TGTGCCAGCAGTTTAAATCAGGGCCCCTACGAGCAGTACTTC. This translates into CASSLNQGPYEQYF.

This clonotype showed up many times. The chain employs TRBV20-1 and TRBJ2-5, with 8 bases lining up with TRBD2. The germline CDR1 and CDR2 sequences are DFQATT and SNEGSKA (reference sequence). Trimming cost V 5 bases and J 3 bases; bases outside gene matches: 8. This CDR3 has 14 amino acids. The CDR3 loop is CSAGAMTSEETQYF. In nucleotides, the CDR3 is TGCAGTGCTGGGGCGATGACTAGCGAAGAGACCCAGTACTTC.

Only one count was recorded for this clonotype. The rearrangement uses TRBV20-1 and TRBJ2-5; 14 bases fit TRBD2. This CDR3 has 15 amino acids. CDR1 and CDR2 from the germline V gene are DFQATT and SNEGSKA (reference sequence). V dropped 6 bases and J dropped 6; count of bases not matched to a gene: 9. The CDR3 reads CSAREGTSGSKTQYF. For the CDR3, the DNA is TGCAGTGCCCGCGAGGGGACTAGCGGGAGTAAGACCCAGTACTTC.

The chain combines TRBV29-1 with TRBJ1-2; D remains unclear. The CDR3 has 11 residues. Germline assignment: CDR1 SQVTM and CDR2 ANQGSEA. V was clipped by 3 bases and J by 9 bases, with 11 bases between them. The CDR3 here is CSVDRGGSYTF. The CDR3, as DNA: TGCAGCGTTGACCGGGGAGGGAGCTACACCTTC.

The sample holds one count of this clonotype. The J gene is TRBJ2-7, the V gene TRBV30; 8 positions agree with TRBD1. Germline trimming cut 5 bases from V and 0 bases from J; bases unmatched to any gene: 6. The CDR3 contains 14 residues. Germline V CDR1 and CDR2: GTSNPN, SVGIG (reference sequence). The chain's CDR3 is CAWDRGMSSYEQYF. The CDR3, as DNA: TGTGCCTGGGACAGGGGAATGAGCTCCTACGAGCAGTACTTC. Looking up the rest from reference TRBV30 and TRBJ2-7 gives the full variable domain: SQTIHQWPATLVQPVGSPLSLECTVEGTSNPNLYWYRQAAGRGLQLLFYSVGIGQISSEVPQNLSASRPQDRQFILSSKKLLLSDSGFYLCAWDRGMSSYEQYFGPGTRLTVT.

The CDR3 loop is CASSQGGGLNEQFF. The CDR3 nucleotides read TGTGCCAGCAGCCAAGGAGGGGGGTTAAATGAGCAGTTCTTC. The rearrangement links TRBV12-3 or TRBV12-4 to TRBJ2-1; D may correspond to TRBD1 or TRBD2 (6 bases each). The germline V and J ends were trimmed by 6 bases and 7 bases, with 16 bases remaining between them. The CDR3 has 14 amino acids.

The gene calls are TRBV19 and TRBJ2-7; the match to TRBD2 covers 7 bases. This CDR3 region has 14 residues. Germline values: CDR1 LNHDA, CDR2 SQIVND (reference sequence). V gave up 4 bases and J gave up 4 bases; unmatched junction bases: 7. CDR3 nucleotides: TGTGCCAGTAGTACCCGAAGCGGGGAATACGAGCAGTACTTC. Protein sequence: CASSTRSGEYEQYF.

V gene TRBV6-1 combines with J gene TRBJ1-1; the D gene is possibly TRBD1 (6 bases). Between the trimmed V and J ends, which lost 9 bases and 4 bases, there was a span of 15 bases. The CDR3 runs to 13 residues. Germline V gene data show CDR1 as MNHNS and CDR2 as SASEGT. The CDR3 is CASLGQRGTEAFF. CDR3 nucleotides: TGTGCCAGTCTCGGACAGAGGGGCACTGAAGCTTTCTTT.

This clonotype has just a few counts. V and J are TRBV28 and TRBJ2-5, with 11 bases fitting TRBD1. From germline, CDR1 is MDHEN and CDR2 SYDVKM. Trimming at V came to 6 bases and at J to 5 bases, leaving 17 bases not matched to a gene. The CDR3 is made up of 18 amino acids. The CDR3 loop reads CASSHLGQGAGPRETQYF. CDR3 DNA sequence: TGTGCCAGCAGCCACCTCGGACAGGGGGCAGGGCCGCGGGAGACCCAGTACTTC.

This clonotype was picked up a small number of times. The chain recombines TRBV6-1 with TRBJ2-7; 7 bases map to TRBD2. V dropped 5 bases and J dropped 6; count of bases not matched to a gene: 7. Germline CDR1 is MNHNS and CDR2 is SASEGT. The CDR3 extends over 13 amino acids. The CDR3 nucleotides read TGTGCCAGCAGTAACGCGGGGGACGGCGAGCAGTACTTC. This translates into CASSNAGDGEQYF.